This T cell receptor beta chain was obtained from a study of vaccination and CD4 T cells after COVID-19 (dated by TCRdb to between 2021 and 2023). Study-level background: Convalescent patients had a positive SARS-CoV-2 result on nasal swab PCR, and of these patients, several had mild disease and one had severe disease. In the convalescent cohort there were six males and four females, among whom were two Hispanic individuals, seven Caucasians, two Asians and one multiracial person. Each participant got two doses of either the Pfizer-BioNTech BNT162b2 vaccine (n=8) or the Moderna mRNA-1273 vaccine (n=2). Post-COVID blood samples were collected from convalescent patients a median of approximately 93 days after diagnosis, with a range of roughly 35 to 180 days. Post-vaccine blood samples were taken a median of 72 days after the second vaccine dose, with a range of 14 to 241 days. For three convalescent patients, samples were collected at an early post-vaccination timepoint (day 14) as well as at a late post-vaccination timepoint (days 161 to 241). Overlapping spike peptide pools from SARS-CoV-2 and from the common cold coronaviruses HCoV-NL63, HCoV-OC43 and HCoV-229E were used as culture stimuli. In control cultures, a CEFX viral epitope pool was used as positive control, an HIV-1 Nef peptide pool was used as negative control, or no peptide was added. In ten to eleven COVID-19 convalescent patients and 4 infection-naive healthy vaccine recipients, researchers compared the spike-specific CD4+ TCR repertoire from before mRNA vaccination with the repertoire from after. The investigation overall reported the following: An increase in the median number of SARS-CoV-2-reactive clonotypes from roughly 20 after infection to roughly 39 after vaccination was observed, but the change was not found to be significant. Of the vaccine-specific clones in convalescent patients, 304 of 307, or nearly all, reacted only to SARS-CoV-2 spike and did not cross-react with common cold coronaviruses. Only a relatively small number of convalescent patients were included in the study, and early timepoints following natural infection were not analyzed. Among the post-vaccine SARS-CoV-2-reactive clones in convalescent patients, a median around 90% showed up only after vaccination, which suggests vaccine-specific priming.

Here V drops 6 bases and J drops 5 bases, and the junction holds 0 bases not matched to any gene. The germline V gene yields MNHNS for CDR1 and SASEGT for CDR2. Including the terminal cysteine and phenylalanine, the CDR3 comprises 12 residues. CDR3 DNA only is kept here, 36 bases in frame from base 1. This clonotype was picked up a small number of times. What this receptor recognizes is not known. No base quality values were provided; no much bigger clone lies one nucleotide off. Read against the paper, the sample's time point label means: late sampling 161 to 241 days after vaccination in a few convalescent patients. The sample's treatment or condition label, in plain terms: roughly 10-day PBMC culture with coronavirus spike peptide pools or control peptides (ViraFEST assay). The ViraFEST assay was used in the study, in which antigen-specific T cells were expanded with peptide pools and expanded clonotypes were subsequently identified by TCR sequencing. The positive SARS-CoV-2 PCR tests of the convalescent patients were dated from March to December 2020, before the Alpha, Beta and Delta variants emerged in the United States. Each well held approximately 2 million PBMCs cultured in IMDM containing roughly 5.4% human AB serum and approximately 9.4 IU/ml IL-2, with 7.5 to 10 ug/ml peptide pools added. On days 3 and 7, half of the culture medium was replaced with fresh IL-2-containing medium. After 10 to 11 days of culture, CD4+ T cells were isolated by negative selection using the EasySep CD4+ T cell isolation kit. Ficoll-Paque Plus gradient centrifugation was used to isolate PBMCs from whole blood, and the isolated PBMCs were then either used fresh or cryopreserved at -140C. Triplicate wells were generally used for each culture condition.

Receptors were amplified or captured by PCR. DNA from cultured CD4+ T cells underwent TCR sequencing with the Oncomine TCR Beta short-read assay at the Johns Hopkins FTIC core. Genomic DNA was extracted from the cultured CD4+ T cells with the QIAamp micro DNA kit. Oncomine TCR Beta libraries from cultured CD4+ T cells were pooled with unique dual indexes and sequenced on an Illumina iSeq 100. As for how the authors treated the data: Non-productive sequences were removed, and CDR3s that did not start with C, did not end with F or W, or were shorter than 7 amino acids were discarded. The MANAFEST web application was used to identify antigen-specific clonotypes by comparing peptide-stimulated wells against reference wells and other culture wells. To be called positive, a clone needed an FDR below 0.05, an odds ratio above 5, and a productive frequency above 0.1% in at least two of three replicate wells. A clonotype was classed as cross-reactive if the clonotype showed significant expansion both in SARS-CoV-2 spike wells and in at least one common cold coronavirus spike condition. CDR3 homology was assessed with Levenshtein distances (stringdist) and unrooted phylogenetic trees (ape) in R version 3.6.1. The public reads were quality trimmed at Q25 with fastp and then assembled into clones with MiXCR by TCRdb, keeping productive beta chains. Rows are unified per CDR3 protein, each entry keeping the most common DNA and genes. It is TCRdb's table, rather than the study itself, that gives the V and J calls and clone size. This sample is represented by fewer than 30,000 distinct CDR3 sequences; around 42% of them were singletons. The ten largest clones represent roughly 4% of the sample.

The rearrangement combines TRBV6-1 with TRBJ1-5; TRBD1 agrees with 8 junctional bases. Here the sequenced sample was CD4+ T cells from blood, cultured in vitro, taken about 7 months after SARS-CoV-2 vaccination. This clonotype was obtained from a human donor who had recovered from COVID-19. The DNA sequence follows: TGTGCCAGCAGGACAGGGGATCAGCCCCAGCATTTT. This yields the protein CASRTGDQPQHF.